This entry concerns a single T cell receptor beta chain. What it binds is unknown. The data are from a study of cytomegalovirus exposure and HLA in healthy donors. About the research overall: From approximately 170 million T cells, an earlier analysis saw 120 million or so unique TCR beta sequences. Study conclusions and caveats: Three CMV-associated chains proved CMV antigen-specific in vitro. A later analysis revealed that TCR association rates differed between HLA loci, peaking at DRB1 and bottoming out at HLA-C. Presence/absence analyses supposed approximately even sequencing depth among donors.

CDR1 is ENHRY, CDR2 SYGVKD, per germline. The V and J ends lost 5 bases and 2 bases, in that order; junction bases with no gene match: 7. The CDR3 is made up of 15 amino acids. Both 60 Vbeta primers and 13 Jbeta primers went into the PCR. Repertoires were generated with immunoSEQ multiplex PCR, while TCRdb's copy carries only in-frame clones and drops some. The sample includes about 170,000 clones, roughly 80% of them seen just once. The V and J genes are TRBV10-3 and TRBJ2-5, with 8 positions matching TRBD2. The TCR originated in a male donor in good health and CMV-seronegative. Sequencing input: PBMCs. CDR3 sequence reads: CAISSGLEIQETQYF. The CDR3, as DNA: TGTGCCATCAGTTCGGGACTAGAGATTCAAGAGACCCAGTACTTC.